This is a list of T cell receptor beta chains from one sample in a study of OX40 agonist ivuxolimab in advanced cancers. TCRdb's copy holds only in-frame clones and misses some; the assay was immunoSEQ multiplex PCR. The sample shows 77,000 or so clones, roughly 80% of them seen only once. The sample here was CD4+ or CD8+ T cells sorted from blood, taken in a trial of the OX40 agonist ivuxolimab. Source of these receptors: an adult with an advanced solid tumor such as melanoma, head and neck, liver or kidney cancer. CDR3s include the opening cysteine and the closing phenylalanine or tryptophan. The order of the fields is J gene, V gene, clone size, D gene, CDR3 DNA, CDR3 protein. A D gene is named only where the DNA matches it firmly. Size tells how often a clone was seen (once, few, many) or the class of an expanded clone, and some rows leave it out.

j_call: TRBJ1-1; v_call: TRBV14; clone_size: once; d_call: .; cdr3_nt: TGTGCCAGCAGACCTACAGGTTCCGCTGAAGCTTTCTTT; cdr3_aa: CASRPTGSAEAFF
j_call: TRBJ1-3; v_call: TRBV4-3; clone_size: .; d_call: .; cdr3_nt: TGCGCCAGCAGCCGAGACATATCTACTGGGGACACCATATATTTT; cdr3_aa: CASSRDISTGDTIYF
j_call: TRBJ2-7; v_call: TRBV6-5; clone_size: .; d_call: .; cdr3_nt: TGTGCCAGCAGTTACTCGCATCCAGGGGTCGGCTACGAGCAGTACTTC; cdr3_aa: CASSYSHPGVGYEQYF
j_call: TRBJ2-7; v_call: TRBV4-1; clone_size: .; d_call: TRBD2; cdr3_nt: TGCGCCAGCAGCCAAGTAGCGGGGAAGCAGTACTTC; cdr3_aa: CASSQVAGKQYF
j_call: TRBJ2-7; v_call: TRBV19; clone_size: .; d_call: .; cdr3_nt: TGTGCCACCGGGACTTCCCTTAGCTCCTACGAGCAGTACTTC; cdr3_aa: CATGTSLSSYEQYF
j_call: TRBJ2-5; v_call: TRBV30; clone_size: .; d_call: TRBD2; cdr3_nt: TGTGCCTGGAGCCGGACTGGGACTAGCGGGATAGAGACCCAGTACTTC; cdr3_aa: CAWSRTGTSGIETQYF
j_call: TRBJ2-7; v_call: TRBV21-1; clone_size: .; d_call: .; cdr3_nt: TGTGCCAGCAGCAAAGGGGAGCGGGAGGTGTCCTACGAGCAGTACTTC; cdr3_aa: CASSKGEREVSYEQYF
j_call: TRBJ2-5; v_call: TRBV4-2; clone_size: .; d_call: .; cdr3_nt: TGTGCCAGCAGCCGCTTTGGGATAGGGGAGACCCAGTACTTC; cdr3_aa: CASSRFGIGETQYF
j_call: TRBJ2-7; v_call: TRBV28; clone_size: .; d_call: .; cdr3_nt: TGTGCCAGCGGACGCTACGAGCAGTACTTC; cdr3_aa: CASGRYEQYF
j_call: TRBJ1-6; v_call: TRBV2; clone_size: .; d_call: .; cdr3_nt: TGTGCCAGCAGCAGGGGCGGCTCCTATAATTCACCCCTCCACTTT; cdr3_aa: CASSRGGSYNSPLHF
j_call: TRBJ2-5; v_call: TRBV7-9; clone_size: .; d_call: .; cdr3_nt: TGTGCCAGCAGCTTAGCGGAGGGGGGGCTATACCAAGAGACCCAGTACTTC; cdr3_aa: CASSLAEGGLYQETQYF
j_call: TRBJ1-2; v_call: TRBV28; clone_size: .; d_call: TRBD1; cdr3_nt: TGTGCCAGCATGGGCGGGGGACAGATGTTCGGGTATGGCTACACCTTC; cdr3_aa: CASMGGGQMFGYGYTF
j_call: TRBJ1-4; v_call: TRBV5-8; clone_size: .; d_call: .; cdr3_nt: TGTGCCAGCAACTTACCAGGGTTTCGGGGTGAAAAACTGTTTTTT; cdr3_aa: CASNLPGFRGEKLFF
j_call: TRBJ2-1; v_call: TRBV19; clone_size: .; d_call: TRBD2; cdr3_nt: TGTGCCAGTAGTGGTTGGACTAGCGGGAGGGCCAATGAGCAGTTCTTC; cdr3_aa: CASSGWTSGRANEQFF